This TCR beta chain was obtained from a study of control samples from healthy donors and cancer patients. This CDR3 spans 17 amino acids. The germline gives CDR1 KGHSH, CDR2 LQKENI. After removal of 2 bases from V and 1 base from J, the junction contained 8 bases not matched to a gene. Data came from immunoSEQ multiplex PCR; TCRdb stores just in-frame clones and leaves some out. Among about 180,000 clones listed, more than 90% were seen once. This chain connects TRBV18 to TRBJ1-3; TRBD1 matches 7 bases. This clonotype was obtained from a man under 40 in good health. Sequenced material: blood. The CDR3 nucleotides are TGTGCCAGCTCACCAACGACAGGGAGGGGATCTGGAAACACCATATATTTT. It encodes CASSPTTGRGSGNTIYF.